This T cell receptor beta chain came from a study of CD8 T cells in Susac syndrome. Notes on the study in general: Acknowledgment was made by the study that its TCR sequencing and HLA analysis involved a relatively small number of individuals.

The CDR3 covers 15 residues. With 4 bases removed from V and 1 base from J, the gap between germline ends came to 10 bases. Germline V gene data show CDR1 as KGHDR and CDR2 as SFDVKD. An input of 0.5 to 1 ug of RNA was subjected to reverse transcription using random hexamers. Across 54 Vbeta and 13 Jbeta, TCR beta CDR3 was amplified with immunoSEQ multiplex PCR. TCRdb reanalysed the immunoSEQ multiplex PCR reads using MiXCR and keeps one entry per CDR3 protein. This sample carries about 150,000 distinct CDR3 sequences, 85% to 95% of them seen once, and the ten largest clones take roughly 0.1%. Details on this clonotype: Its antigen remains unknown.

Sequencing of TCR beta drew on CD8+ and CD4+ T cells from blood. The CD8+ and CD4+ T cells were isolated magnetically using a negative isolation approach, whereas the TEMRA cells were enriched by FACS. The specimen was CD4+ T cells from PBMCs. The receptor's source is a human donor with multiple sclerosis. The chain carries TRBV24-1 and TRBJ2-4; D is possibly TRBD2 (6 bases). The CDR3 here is CATSESGRAKNIQYF. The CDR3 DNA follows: TGTGCCACCAGTGAATCAGGGAGGGCCAAAAACATTCAGTACTTC.